The clone carrying this T cell receptor beta chain was seen more than once but under ten times. The antigen is unknown. V lost 5 bases to trimming and J lost 1 base; unmatched junction nucleotides: 4. There are 15 residues in the CDR3. The data derive from a study of blood T cells in healthy people across ages. Primed by a sample-barcoded 5' primer and a J-beta primer mix, a second PCR proceeded for about 6 to 11 cycles. MiXCR was run by TCRdb on the 5' RACE reads, yielding one entry per CDR3 protein. The sample holds about 640,000 distinct CDR3 sequences, about 53% seen once. Study-wide results and caveats: TCR beta diversity correlated strongly with naive T cell percentage.

The receptor was derived from a man in his 60s in good health. The chain joins TRBV12-3 or TRBV12-4 to TRBJ2-4; TRBD1 matches at 8 bases. Sequencing used blood. Here the CDR3 DNA reads TGTGCCAGCAGTCCAAGACAGGGGGCCAAAAACATTCAGTACTTC. Amino acid sequence: CASSPRQGAKNIQYF.